This TCR beta chain was documented in a study of blood T cell repertoires in COVID-19. This CDR3 comprises 16 residues. V lost 4 bases and J 0 bases, leaving 15 bases between the germline ends. Germline-derived CDR1 and CDR2 are LGHNA and YNFKEQ. Produced via immunoSEQ multiplex PCR; TCRdb's table is partial and in-frame only. The sample yields 200,000 to 300,000 clones, roughly 85% seen once. The chain recombines TRBV4-2 with TRBJ1-1, with D maybe TRBD1 (5 bases). This sequence was found in a woman between 18 and 30 years old with acute or convalescent COVID-19. Sequenced input: peripheral blood. This CDR3 is CASSRRQKNMNTEAFF. CDR3 nucleotide sequence: TGTGCCAGCAGCCGGAGACAGAAAAATATGAACACTGAAGCTTTCTTT.